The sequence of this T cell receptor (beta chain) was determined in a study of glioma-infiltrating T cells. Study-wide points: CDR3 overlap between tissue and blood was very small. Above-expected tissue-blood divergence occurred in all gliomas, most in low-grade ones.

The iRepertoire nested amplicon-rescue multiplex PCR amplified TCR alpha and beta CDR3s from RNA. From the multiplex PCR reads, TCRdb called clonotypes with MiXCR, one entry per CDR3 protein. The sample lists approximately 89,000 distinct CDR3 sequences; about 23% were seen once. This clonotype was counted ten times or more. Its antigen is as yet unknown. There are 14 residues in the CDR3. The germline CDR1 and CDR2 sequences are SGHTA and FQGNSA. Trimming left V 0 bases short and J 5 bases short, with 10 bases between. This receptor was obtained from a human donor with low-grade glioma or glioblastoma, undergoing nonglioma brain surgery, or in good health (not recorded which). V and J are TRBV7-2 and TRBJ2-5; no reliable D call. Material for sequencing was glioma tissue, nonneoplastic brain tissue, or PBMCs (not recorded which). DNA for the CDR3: TGTGCCAGCAGCTTAGCGCTAGGCAGCGAGACCCAGTACTTC. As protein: CASSLALGSETQYF.